The rows below give T cell receptor beta chains drawn from one sample of a study of blood T cell repertoires in COVID-19. Clones were sequenced by immunoSEQ multiplex PCR, and TCRdb holds only the in-frame ones, with some missing. The data contain roughly 450,000 clones, 80% to 95% of them seen just once; the ten biggest clones take up about 0.63%. Sequences were obtained from PBMCs or T cells enriched from blood (not recorded which). The source of these receptors is a man between 18 and 29 years old who had recovered from COVID-19. Both conserved end residues are part of each CDR3. Fields, in order: clone size, D gene, J gene, V gene, CDR3 DNA, CDR3 protein. The D gene is left open where the match is weak. Expanded clones are given a class, and other clones once, few, many or no size at all.

clone size: -
D gene: TRBD2
J gene: TRBJ2-1
V gene: TRBV10-1
CDR3 DNA: TGCGCCAGCAGTGAAGGACTAGCGGGAGGTAGCAATGAGCAGTTCTTC
CDR3 protein: CASSEGLAGGSNEQFF

clone size: once
D gene: -
J gene: TRBJ1-5
V gene: TRBV5-6
CDR3 DNA: TGTGCCAGCAGCCGGTTCCTTATTCAGCCCCAGCATTTT
CDR3 protein: CASSRFLIQPQHF

clone size: -
D gene: TRBD1
J gene: TRBJ1-5
V gene: TRBV18
CDR3 DNA: TGTGCCAGCTCACGGACAGGGTCGGGGCAGCCCCAGCATTTT
CDR3 protein: CASSRTGSGQPQHF

clone size: -
D gene: -
J gene: TRBJ2-4
V gene: TRBV29-1
CDR3 DNA: TGCAGCGTAGGAGGTTTGGCCAAAAACATTCAGTACTTC
CDR3 protein: CSVGGLAKNIQYF

clone size: -
D gene: -
J gene: TRBJ2-3
V gene: TRBV28
CDR3 DNA: TGTGCCAGCCCCCCTAGCCGACCCCAGTCCGGAGATACGCAGTATTTT
CDR3 protein: CASPPSRPQSGDTQYF

clone size: -
D gene: -
J gene: TRBJ2-1
V gene: TRBV9
CDR3 DNA: TGTGCCAGCAGCGTGGTACCGGCGGGGACCTACAATGAGCAGTTCTTC
CDR3 protein: CASSVVPAGTYNEQFF

clone size: -
D gene: TRBD2
J gene: TRBJ2-1
V gene: TRBV7-2
CDR3 DNA: TGTGCCAGCAGCTTAGTGGGGACTAGCGCCTACAATGAGCAGTTCTTC
CDR3 protein: CASSLVGTSAYNEQFF

clone size: -
D gene: TRBD1
J gene: TRBJ1-2
V gene: TRBV25-1
CDR3 DNA: TGTGCCAGCAGTGAATGGGACAGGTACTATGGCTACACCTTC
CDR3 protein: CASSEWDRYYGYTF

clone size: -
D gene: -
J gene: TRBJ2-4
V gene: TRBV5-8
CDR3 DNA: TGTGCCAGCAGCTTGTGGGCAGGGAAGGCCAAAAACATTCAGTACTTC
CDR3 protein: CASSLWAGKAKNIQYF

clone size: once
D gene: -
J gene: TRBJ1-1
V gene: TRBV27
CDR3 DNA: TGTGCCAGCAGTTTAGCGGCAGCCACTGAAGCTTTCTTT
CDR3 protein: CASSLAAATEAFF

clone size: -
D gene: -
J gene: TRBJ1-4
V gene: TRBV6-5
CDR3 DNA: TGTGCCGGGGTCCCACAGGCAGGGGTCGGACTGTTTTTT
CDR3 protein: CAGVPQAGVGLFF